This passage covers 21 T cell receptor beta chains from one sample sequenced in a study of control samples from healthy donors and cancer patients (dated by TCRdb to 2018 to 2020). Libraries were constructed by the immunoSEQ multiplex PCR assay. TCRdb mirrors the immuneACCESS table, restricted to in-frame sequences. Some clones are absent from its copies; in checked studies, under half trace to an unresolved V gene, and the reason for the others is unknown. A total of some 70,000 clones appear in this sample, 75% to 85% of them only once. The top ten clones comprise 15% to 18% of the sample. Input material: blood. All receptors come from a man aged 55 to 69 in good health.

The chain couples TRBV10-2 to TRBJ2-1; 8 positions agree with TRBD1. Germline loops: CDR1 WSHSY, CDR2 SAAADI. The CDR3 has 15 residues. The CDR3 coding sequence is TGCGCGACCCGACAGGGGTTTTTGGTTTACAATGAGCAGTTCTTC. Translated: CATRQGFLVYNEQFF.

The J gene is TRBJ2-3, the V gene TRBV2; D is uncertain. The CDR3 sequence is 13 residues long. Germline CDR1 and CDR2: SNHLY and FYNNEI. The V and J ends lost 6 bases and 0 bases respectively, with 7 bases between them. The CDR3 sequence is CASSRRSTDTQYF. The CDR3 bases are TGTGCCAGCAGCAGGAGAAGCACAGATACGCAGTATTTT.

Only a few counts were recorded for this clone. V usage is TRBV7-9 and J usage is TRBJ1-6; perhaps TRBD1 as D (6 bases). The CDR3 covers 14 residues. Germline assignment: CDR1 SEHNR and CDR2 FQNEAQ (reference sequence). V lost 5 bases and J 6 bases, leaving 11 bases between the germline ends. The CDR3 bases are TGTGCCAGCAGCGCGGACAGTCTTAATTCACCCCTCCACTTT. Its translation: CASSADSLNSPLHF.

The chain is built from TRBV28 and TRBJ2-5; D gene ambiguous. From germline, CDR1 is MDHEN and CDR2 SYDVKM. The CDR3 sequence is 13 residues long. The V and J ends lost 6 bases and 4 bases respectively, with 12 bases between them. The CDR3 DNA is TGTGCCAGCAGACGACTGGTAGTAGAGACCCAGTACTTC. Its translation: CASRRLVVETQYF.

The rearrangement joins TRBV25-1 to TRBJ1-1; D is unclear. Germline V gene data show CDR1 as MGHDK and CDR2 as SYGVNS. The CDR3 covers 14 residues. V was shortened by 4 bases and J by 1 base, with 10 bases between the two germline ends. In nucleotides, the CDR3 is TGTGCCAGCAGTGGCGAGGGAGGGAACACTGAAGCTTTCTTT. Its translation is CASSGEGGNTEAFF.

J is TRBJ2-2 and V is TRBV6-6; D remains ambiguous. V gave up 2 bases and J gave up 5 bases, with 9 bases separating them. The germline CDR1 and CDR2 sequences are MNHNY and SVGAGI (reference sequence). CDR3 length equals 14 residues. CDR3 coding DNA: TGTGCCAGCAGTTACAGGTCTTCAACCGGGGAGCTGTTTTTT. It is translated as CASSYRSSTGELFF.

This sequence joins TRBV5-1 and TRBJ2-1; 8 bases fit TRBD1. From germline, CDR1 is SGHRS and CDR2 YFSETQ. Trimming at V came to 0 bases and at J to 9 bases, leaving 11 bases not matched to a gene. The CDR3 totals 16 residues. CDR3 bases: TGCGCCAGCAGCTTGGACCTGGGACAGGCTACGGGTGAGCAGTTCTTC. This sequence encodes CASSLDLGQATGEQFF.

Only one count was recorded for this clone. The chain employs TRBV2 and TRBJ2-2, with 7 bases aligning to TRBD1. Germline V gene data show CDR1 as SNHLY and CDR2 as FYNNEI. The CDR3 sequence is 14 residues long. Trimming took 7 bases from V and 6 from J; bases not matched to a gene: 8. CDR3 loop: CASTTGAGPGELFF. Written as DNA, the CDR3 is TGTGCCAGCACCACAGGGGCAGGCCCCGGGGAGCTGTTTTTT.

This rearrangement joins TRBV7-2 to TRBJ2-7; 11 bases are a match to TRBD1. This CDR3 comprises 15 residues. Per the germline V gene, CDR1 is SGHTA and CDR2 is FQGNSA. V lost 5 bases to trimming and J lost 3 bases; unmatched junction nucleotides: 6. The chain's CDR3 is CASSGGQGAFYEQYF. The CDR3 region has the DNA TGTGCCAGCAGCGGCGGACAGGGGGCTTTCTACGAGCAGTACTTC.

The chain couples TRBV30 to TRBJ2-7; perhaps TRBD2 as D (5 bases). CDR1 is GTSNPN, CDR2 SVGIG, per germline (reference sequence). The CDR3 consists of 13 residues. V lost 2 bases, J lost 6 bases, and 14 bases lay in between. This CDR3 is CAWSSQAGGEQYF. The CDR3 DNA follows: TGTGCCTGGAGTTCCCAGGCGGGTGGCGAGCAGTACTTC.

The chain employs TRBV27 and TRBJ1-2; no definite D call. With 1 base removed from V and 5 bases from J, the gap between germline ends came to 11 bases. The CDR3 loop spans 14 amino acids. Looked up from germline, CDR1 is MNHEY and CDR2 is SMNVEV (reference sequence). CDR3 sequence reads: CASSLFGSAYGYTF. The CDR3 coding sequence is TGTGCCAGCAGTTTATTTGGGTCAGCTTATGGCTACACCTTC.

The chain couples TRBV5-1 to TRBJ1-2; tentative D call: TRBD1 (5 bases). Germline V CDR1 and CDR2: SGHRS, YFSETQ. The CDR3 has 14 residues. Trimming cost V 3 bases and J 4 bases, with 13 bases left between them. The CDR3 reads CASSSGGAFYGYTF. CDR3 nucleotides: TGCGCCAGCAGCTCCGGAGGGGCCTTCTATGGCTACACCTTC.

This chain connects TRBV7-8 to TRBJ2-6; D not certain. The CDR3 consists of 18 residues. Trimming left V 1 base short and J 0 bases short, with 13 bases between. Germline V lookup: CDR1 SGHVS, CDR2 FQNEAQ. The CDR3 nucleotides are TGTGCCAGCAGCTTAGGGATGTGGAACAGCTCTGGGGCCAACGTCCTGACTTTC. It is translated as CASSLGMWNSSGANVLTF.

The chain recombines TRBV7-9 with TRBJ1-1; TRBD1 might be the D (5 bases). The ends were cut back, 3 bases at V and 8 bases at J, with 13 bases in the middle. The CDR3 loop spans 13 amino acids. Germline V lookup: CDR1 SEHNR, CDR2 FQNEAQ (reference sequence). The CDR3 reads CASSFGRGLEAFF. The CDR3 coding sequence is TGTGCCAGCAGCTTCGGACGGGGCTTGGAAGCTTTCTTT.

The chain uses TRBV2 and TRBJ2-5; D could derive from TRBD1 or TRBD2 (5 bases each). Germline V gene sequence: CDR1 SNHLY, CDR2 FYNNEI. The V end was cut by 4 bases, the J end by 5 bases, with 11 bases between. The CDR3 covers 13 residues. The CDR3 region has the DNA TGTGCCAGCAGTGTTGGGACGGAGGAGACCCAGTACTTC. It is translated as CASSVGTEETQYF. Drawing the rest from reference TRBV2 and TRBJ2-5, the complete variable domain is EPEVTQTPSHQVTQMGQEVILRCVPISNHLYFYWYRQILGQKVEFLVSFYNNEISEKSEIFDDQFSVERPDGSNFTLKIRSTKLEDSAMYFCASSVGTEETQYFGPGTRLLVL.

The rearrangement uses TRBV7-8 and TRBJ2-3, with a tentative D call TRBD1 (5 bases). The CDR3 runs 15 residues. Germline CDR1 SGHVS, CDR2 FQNEAQ. V lost 6 bases and J 0 bases, leaving 13 bases between the germline ends. CDR3 in amino acids: CASRHHGQSTDTQYF. The CDR3 DNA sequence: TGTGCCAGCAGACACCACGGACAAAGCACAGATACGCAGTATTTT. Full variable domain (remainder filled in from reference TRBV7-8 and TRBJ2-3): GAGVSQSPRYKVAKRGQDVALRCDPISGHVSLFWYQQALGQGPEFLTYFQNEAQLDKSGLPSDRFFAERPEGSVSTLKIQRTQQEDSAVYLCASRHHGQSTDTQYFGPGTRLTVL.

V gene TRBV28 combines with J gene TRBJ1-4; possible D gene TRBD1, 5 bases. The CDR3 is 14 amino acids. Trimming took off 6 bases at V and 10 bases at J, with 18 bases between the two ends. CDR1 and CDR2 (germline): MDHEN, SYDVKM. As DNA, the CDR3 is TGTGCCAGCAGCATAAGGGGTAGTATGCGAAAACTGTTTTTT. The encoded protein is CASSIRGSMRKLFF.

This clone occurred many times. This chain uses TRBV5-1 with TRBJ2-7, with TRBD1 identical over 8 bases. The CDR3 runs to 13 residues. V shed 2 bases, J shed 6 bases, and the junction held 4 bases outside the gene matches. CDR1 is SGHRS and CDR2 is YFSETQ in the germline V gene. CDR3 loop: CASSLGQGGEQYF. The CDR3, as DNA: TGCGCCAGCAGCTTAGGACAGGGAGGCGAGCAGTACTTC.

The V and J genes are TRBV2 and TRBJ2-7; perhaps TRBD2 as D (5 bases). Germline V gene sequence: CDR1 SNHLY, CDR2 FYNNEI. V lost 4 bases to trimming and J lost 0 bases, with 13 bases between them. CDR3 length: 15 residues. The CDR3 nucleotides read TGTGCCAGCAGTGGGAGGCTGGGGAGCTCCTACGAGCAGTACTTC. This translates into CASSGRLGSSYEQYF.

A single count supports this clone. The V and J genes are TRBV30 and TRBJ1-6, with TRBD1 matching 7 bases. The germline gives CDR1 GTSNPN, CDR2 SVGIG (reference sequence). The CDR3 spans 13 residues. After removal of 1 base from V and 10 bases from J, the junction contained 4 bases not matched to a gene. Written as DNA, the CDR3 is TGTGCCTGGAGTGGACAGGGAAGATCACCCCTCCACTTT. This gives the protein CAWSGQGRSPLHF. Complete variable domain (other parts from reference TRBV30 and TRBJ1-6): SQTIHQWPATLVQPVGSPLSLECTVEGTSNPNLYWYRQAAGRGLQLLFYSVGIGQISSEVPQNLSASRPQDRQFILSSKKLLLSDSGFYLCAWSGQGRSPLHFGNGTRLTVT.

This clone has only a few counts. The chain combines TRBV4-1 with TRBJ1-1, with D possibly matching TRBD1 (6 bases). Trimming took off 4 bases at V and 1 base at J, with 10 bases between the two ends. Germline V lookup: CDR1 MGHRA, CDR2 YSYEKL. The CDR3 consists of 14 residues. CDR3 region: CASSRLQGNTEAFF. DNA of the CDR3: TGCGCCAGCAGCCGCCTACAGGGGAACACTGAAGCTTTCTTT.